Detailed here is one T cell receptor (beta chain). Its antigen is still unknown. This table comes from immunoSEQ multiplex PCR, and its TCRdb copy is limited to in-frame clones, with some not included. The sample holds 2,500,000 or so clones; 90% to 95% are singletons and the top ten take 0.36%. This sample is part of a study of shared clonotypes between healthy human individuals. General study points: Inspection by rarefaction showed sorted-subset sequencing to be incomplete despite large depth. All-four-donor shared clonotypes had higher generation probabilities than non-shared clonotypes did.

Subsets obtained from CD4+ cells comprised CD45RA+ naive and CD45RA-negative memory cells. V was cut by 2 bases and J by 4 bases, with 8 bases left in between. CDR1 is SGHTA and CDR2 is FQGNSA in the germline V gene. The CDR3 spans 13 residues. The sequencing input was naive CD4+ T cells from PBMCs. Stated subset: CD45RA+ positively selected. The chain joins TRBV7-2 to TRBJ1-1; possible D gene TRBD1, 5 bases. This receptor was taken from a man younger than 30 in good health. Some clones in this sample may be carry-over from other donors' samples. The CDR3 here is CASSLTRGTEAFF. The CDR3 DNA reads as TGTGCCAGCAGCTTAACAAGGGGCACTGAAGCTTTCTTT. Full variable domain (missing parts from reference TRBV7-2 and TRBJ1-1): GAGVSQSPSNKVTEKGKDVELRCDPISGHTALYWYRQSLGQGLEFLIYFQGNSAPDKSGLPSDRFSAERTGGSVSTLTIQRTQQEDSAVYLCASSLTRGTEAFFGQGTRLTVV.